This T cell receptor beta chain was observed in a study of CD8 T cells in ankylosing spondylitis. CDR3 length: 12 residues. Germline CDR1 MDHEN, CDR2 SYDVKM. V lost 6 bases, J lost 9 bases, and 12 bases lay in between. Study-level results: A TCR beta motif made of eight highly homologous variants seemed typical of ankylosing spondylitis blood.

TCRdb ran MiXCR on the 5' RACE reads and lists one entry per CDR3 protein. Of 650,000 to 800,000 distinct CDR3 sequences listed, 15% to 20% are singletons. Worth noting for this clonotype: What it recognizes is unknown.

Sequencing was carried out using blood, either unsorted or a sorted T cell fraction (not recorded which). The rearrangement links TRBV28 to TRBJ1-5; possibly TRBD1 for D (5 bases). The clonotype was recovered from a male donor with ankylosing spondylitis. This CDR3 is CASSPGPRPQHF. DNA of the CDR3: TGTGCCAGCAGCCCGGGGCCCCGGCCCCAGCATTTT. Looking up the rest from reference TRBV28 and TRBJ1-5 gives the full variable domain: DVKVTQSSRYLVKRTGEKVFLECVQDMDHENMFWYRQDPGLGLRLIYFSYDVKMKEKGDIPEGYSVSREKKERFSLILESASTNQTSMYLCASSPGPRPQHFGDGTRLSIL.